One sample yielded the 5 T cell receptor beta chains listed below, sequenced in a study of shared clonotypes between healthy human individuals. Here immunoSEQ multiplex PCR was the method, and the copy in TCRdb shows in-frame clones only, minus some. The data show about 2.3 million clones, 85% to 95% seen once. The sequenced sample was naive CD4+ T cells from PBMCs. Documented subset: CD45RA+ positively selected. The receptors were gathered from a man aged 18 to 30 in good health. Some clones in this sample may be carry-over from other donors' samples.

V usage is TRBV19 and J usage is TRBJ2-2, with TRBD2 identical over 9 bases. The CDR3 has 13 amino acids. Germline V gene lookup returns CDR1 LNHDA and CDR2 SQIVND (reference sequence). V dropped 4 bases and J dropped 7; count of bases not matched to a gene: 1. The CDR3 loop reads CASSTSGIGELFF. CDR3 DNA sequence: TGTGCCAGTAGTACTAGCGGGATCGGGGAGCTGTTTTTT.

This rearrangement joins TRBV5-4 to TRBJ2-1; TRBD2 aligns across 8 bases. This CDR3 is 15 amino acids long. Germline trimming cut 5 bases from V and 5 bases from J; bases unmatched to any gene: 9. Per the germline V gene, CDR1 is SGHNT and CDR2 is YYREEE (reference sequence). The chain's CDR3 is CASREPGGPDNEQFF. The CDR3, as DNA: TGTGCCAGCAGAGAACCGGGAGGGCCGGACAATGAGCAGTTCTTC.

CDR3 DNA: TGTGCCAGCAGCTTCCGACTAGCGGGAAGGGAATACGAGCAGTACTTC. This sequence encodes CASSFRLAGREYEQYF. The V gene is TRBV7-2, the J gene TRBJ2-7; 11 bases agree with TRBD2. Germline V gene sequence: CDR1 SGHTA, CDR2 FQGNSA. J lost 4 bases, V lost 3 bases, and 8 bases had no gene match. The CDR3 consists of 16 residues.

V gene TRBV7-9 combines with J gene TRBJ2-3; TRBD2 agrees at 10 bases. Per germline, CDR1 SEHNR and CDR2 FQNEAQ (reference sequence). With V trimmed by 2 bases and J by 2 bases, 10 bases remained unmatched. The CDR3 loop spans 18 amino acids. The CDR3 DNA reads TGTGCCAGCAGCTTAATGACTAGCGGGTTACTAAACACAGATACGCAGTATTTT. This encodes CASSLMTSGLLNTDTQYF.

The chain is built from TRBV27 and TRBJ2-1, with 7 bases identical to TRBD1. The CDR3 runs to 15 residues. The germline V gene encodes CDR1 MNHEY and CDR2 SMNVEV (reference sequence). J gave up 7 bases and V 7 bases, and 13 bases lay outside the gene matches. DNA of the CDR3: TGTGCCAGCACCCCAGACAGGGTTGTCGGGAATGAGCAGTTCTTC. Protein product: CASTPDRVVGNEQFF.